This T cell receptor (beta chain) stems from a study of Graves' ophthalmopathy and Graves' hyperthyroidism (dated by TCRdb to 2016 to 2018). With respect to the entire study: Peripheral blood was collected at initial diagnosis, before any treatment. Following sampling, methimazole starting at 30 mg daily was administered to hyperthyroidism patients, and high-dose intravenous methylprednisolone was administered to ophthalmopathy patients. An independent validation cohort comprised under 20 hyperthyroidism patients and about 16 patients who later progressed from hyperthyroidism to ophthalmopathy. T-cell repertoires of thyroid tissue and blood were compared in several hyperthyroidism patients. The study used signatures of the TCR beta repertoire to tell Graves' ophthalmopathy apart from Graves' hyperthyroidism and to predict which patients would progress to ophthalmopathy. In total, 135 blood samples were TCR-sequenced: approximately 42 ophthalmopathy, roughly 80 hyperthyroidism and some 17 hyperthyroidism-to-ophthalmopathy patients. To explore V-J signatures distinguishing ophthalmopathy from hyperthyroidism, a discovery set of about 99 patients (about 44 ophthalmopathy, over 55 stable hyperthyroidism) was enrolled. Results the study describes overall, beyond this receptor: Ophthalmopathy was separated from stable hyperthyroidism by the 13-signature model with roughly 90% sensitivity and roughly 82% specificity in cross-validation and with 80%/75% in the test set. In validation, the model predicted ophthalmopathy progression with more than 55% sensitivity and 72.22% specificity; 12 predicted patients were CT-confirmed with GO in a median of 6.5 months. Sample size was not statistically predetermined, and group allocation was not concealed from the investigators. Among expanded thyroid clonotypes with frequency above 0.001, most also showed up in blood, which suggests that blood repertoires may reflect the thyroid immune response.

TCR beta CDR3 regions were amplified from RNA transcripts for repertoire sequencing. HTBI primers and the Qiagen OneStep RT-PCR kit were used in a first-round RT-PCR, which was followed by a second-round multiplex PCR, size selection and purification. Libraries were sequenced paired-end with 100 bp reads on an Illumina HiSeq2000. The authors processed their data as follows. Reads were processed with SOAPnuke, discarding reads with adapters, uncalled bases, mean Phred below 15, or no exact constant-primer or identifier match. COPE v1.2.5 was used to merge high-quality paired reads. Clonotypes were defined as unique nucleotide sequences and were aligned to IMGT TRB V, D and J references using MiTCR v1.1. The analysis was limited to V-J combinations with a frequency above 0.0001, which together covered about 99% of repertoires. A TCR clonal expansion and chaos score per V-J combination was defined as the ratio of F50 clonal expansion to chaos observed in the TCRdist matrix. Features were reduced by Welch's t-statistics and random forest to around 13 V-J combinations, which fed a naive Bayes classifier. Thyroid-blood repertoire similarity was quantified with the Morisita-Horn index. TCRdb reran the public reads through fastp at Q25 and MiXCR, keeping productive beta chains. Each CDR3 protein gets just one entry, which takes the most common genes and DNA from the rows behind it. TCRdb, not the original authors, processed these V and J calls. The sample table lists 200,000 to 300,000 distinct CDR3 sequences, 45% of them with a count of one. Around 43% of the sample is in the top ten clones.

The ophthalmopathy patients had moderately to severely active disease, with a Clinical Activity Score of 3 or higher, a NOSPECS grade of 4 or higher, and a disease duration of less than 3 months. Patients with other autoimmune diseases, uncontrolled infections, pregnancy or lactation were excluded from the study. Diagnosis relied on clinical symptoms, serum thyroxine, TRAb, thyroid ultrasound and orbital computed tomography. Using Ficoll-Paque density gradient centrifugation, PBMCs were isolated from about 9.2 ml of fresh peripheral blood. Trizol reagent was used to extract the total RNA, and its quality was then checked on an Agilent 2100 Bioanalyzer. From a lookup of the germline V gene (reference sequence), CDR1 and CDR2 are SEHNR and FQNEAQ. V sheds 6 bases and J sheds 8 bases, leaving 7 bases between their ends. Reading from cysteine to phenylalanine, the CDR3 counts 11 amino acids. Of all the DNA, just the CDR3 is kept, 33 bases in frame from base 1.

Comments on this clonotype: The antigen it binds to is not known. No qualities accompany the bases; no much larger clone lies one base away.

Sequencing was done on a sample of peripheral blood. Recombination linked TRBV7-9 to TRBJ1-4; the D gene is unclear. The TCR sequence derives from an adult man with Graves' ophthalmopathy. The CDR3 here reads CASSRGEKLFF. The DNA reads as follows: TGTGCCAGCAGTCGAGGGGAAAAACTGTTTTTT.